This T cell receptor beta chain was captured in a study of cytomegalovirus exposure and HLA in healthy donors. About the research overall: In terms of ancestry, the Caucasian-associated cluster contained roughly 80% of the 350 to 450 genotyped donors.

In nominal health when sampled, donors likely had unrecorded immune exposures nonetheless. A note on this clone: No antigen is known for it.

Vbeta (60) and Jbeta (13) primers were used in the PCR. The repertoire was sequenced with immunoSEQ multiplex PCR; TCRdb's copy has only in-frame clones and lacks some. The sample table sets out roughly 88,000 clones. With V trimmed by 3 bases and J by 5 bases, 4 bases remained unmatched. The germline V gene encodes CDR1 LGHNA and CDR2 YNFKEQ. The CDR3 extends over 14 amino acids. The study's findings and limits: Beyond CMV serostatus, there was no information to go on about immune exposure. In a later analysis, HLA-C alleles had the fewest associated TCRs, DRB1 alleles the most.

The rearrangement joins TRBV4-2 to TRBJ1-2; 9 bases match TRBD1. The source is a middle-aged man in good health and CMV-seropositive. The sequenced material came from PBMCs. The CDR3 sequence: CASSQGQGGYGYTF. CDR3 nucleotide sequence: TGTGCCAGCAGCCAGGGACAGGGCGGGTATGGCTACACCTTC.